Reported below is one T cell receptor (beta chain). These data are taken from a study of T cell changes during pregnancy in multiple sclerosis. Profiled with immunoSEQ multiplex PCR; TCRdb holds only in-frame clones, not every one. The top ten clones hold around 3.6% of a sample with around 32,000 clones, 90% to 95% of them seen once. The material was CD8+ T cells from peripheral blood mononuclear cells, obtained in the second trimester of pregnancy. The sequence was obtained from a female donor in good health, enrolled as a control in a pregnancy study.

The CDR3 sequence: CSAQGRTTNVLTF. The CDR3 nucleotides are TGCAGCGCACAGGGGCGGACTACCAACGTCCTGACTTTC. This sequence joins TRBV29-1 and TRBJ2-6; D perhaps matches TRBD1 (7 bases). The length of the CDR3 is 13 residues. Trimming pared 7 bases from V and 8 bases from J, leaving 15 bases between. Germline V CDR1 and CDR2: SQVTM, ANQGSEA.